Following are 9 T cell receptor beta chains from one sample sequenced in a study of cytomegalovirus exposure and HLA in healthy donors (dated by TCRdb to 2017 to 2019). Library preparation employed the immunoSEQ multiplex PCR assay. A mixture of 60 forward primers for TCR Vbeta segments and 13 reverse primers for TCR Jbeta segments was used in the multiplex PCR. Sourced from immuneACCESS, this table was stored by TCRdb with only in-frame sequences that have V and J called. A share of the clones is absent; for the studies checked, an unresolved V gene accounts for under half, and the remainder has no known explanation. Within this sample are 150,000 to 250,000 clones, with 82% of them counted one time only. The biggest ten clones account for roughly 0.098% of the sample. The sequenced sample was PBMCs. The receptors here all came from a boy younger than 10 in good health and CMV-seronegative.

The chain employs TRBV5-1 and TRBJ2-2; 7 bases are shared with TRBD1. This CDR3 is 15 amino acids long. Germline V lookup: CDR1 SGHRS, CDR2 YFSETQ. J gave up 4 bases and V 5 bases, and 8 bases lay outside the gene matches. CDR3 sequence: CASRTPGGITGELFF. The CDR3 bases are TGCGCCAGCAGGACTCCAGGGGGAATCACCGGGGAGCTGTTTTTT.

The V gene is TRBV7-2, the J gene TRBJ2-6, with D possibly being TRBD1 (6 bases). This CDR3 has 16 residues. The V end lost 0 bases, the J end lost 2 bases, and 8 bases lay between the germline ends. Germline CDR1 and CDR2: SGHTA and FQGNSA. This CDR3 reads CASSLATGPGANVLTF. The CDR3 nucleotides read TGTGCCAGCAGCTTAGCCACAGGGCCTGGGGCCAACGTCCTGACTTTC.

This rearrangement joins TRBV7-9 to TRBJ2-3; possible D gene TRBD1, 5 bases. CDR1 is SEHNR, CDR2 FQNEAQ, per germline (reference sequence). Trimming stripped 6 bases from V and 3 bases from J, with 13 bases between. The CDR3 is 14 residues long. The CDR3 here is CASSRSGLTDTQYF. CDR3 DNA: TGTGCCAGCAGTCGATCAGGGCTAACAGATACGCAGTATTTT.

This sequence joins TRBV6-1 and TRBJ1-4; maybe TRBD1 (5 bases). Germline-derived CDR1 and CDR2 are MNHNS and SASEGT. The CDR3 extends over 14 amino acids. The V end was cut by 5 bases, the J end by 3 bases, with 10 bases between. The CDR3 spells CASSRQSSNEKLFF. DNA for the CDR3: TGTGCCAGCAGTAGACAGAGTTCTAATGAAAAACTGTTTTTT.

This clone has more than one count but fewer than ten. The chain recombines TRBV7-2 with TRBJ2-1, with 8 bases lining up with TRBD2. V shed 5 bases, J shed 7 bases, and the junction held 13 bases outside the gene matches. The CDR3 contains 16 residues. CDR1 and CDR2 (germline): SGHTA, FQGNSA. In nucleotides, the CDR3 is TGTGCCAGCAGCCCTAACCGGGGGGGGGCTTCGAATGAGCAGTTCTTC. It specifies CASSPNRGGASNEQFF.

This clone occurred once. The V and J genes are TRBV11-2 and TRBJ1-2, with a weak D call TRBD1 (5 bases). The germline CDR1 and CDR2 sequences are SGHAT and FQNNGV. This CDR3 is 18 amino acids long. Trimming stripped 5 bases from V and 0 bases from J, with 22 bases between. The CDR3 sequence is CASSRPRVNRTPNYGYTF. DNA of the CDR3: TGTGCCAGCAGCCGTCCTCGGGTAAACAGGACGCCTAACTATGGCTACACCTTC. Full variable domain (outside the CDR3, taken from reference TRBV11-2 and TRBJ1-2): EAGVAQSPRYKIIEKRQSVAFWCNPISGHATLYWYQQILGQGPKLLIQFQNNGVVDDSQLPKDRFSAERLKGVDSTLKIQPAKLEDSAVYLCASSRPRVNRTPNYGYTFGSGTRLTVV.

V gene TRBV10-1 combines with J gene TRBJ2-5; 11 bases agree with TRBD2. The CDR3 consists of 18 residues. Germline V gene sequence: CDR1 WNHNN, CDR2 SYGVQD (reference sequence). Germline trimming cut 6 bases from V and 0 bases from J; bases unmatched to any gene: 12. Written as DNA, the CDR3 is TGCGCCAGCAGCCCCGTCCTCGTTAGCGGGGGGGACCAAGAGACCCAGTACTTC. Amino acids: CASSPVLVSGGDQETQYF.

The chain links TRBV15 to TRBJ1-1; D gene uncertain. Trimming pared 0 bases from V and 1 base from J, leaving 9 bases between. The CDR3 extends over 15 amino acids. Germline assignment: CDR1 LNHNV and CDR2 YYDKDF (reference sequence). CDR3 sequence: CATSREHRANTEAFF. The DNA of the CDR3 is TGTGCCACCAGCAGAGAACACAGAGCGAACACTGAAGCTTTCTTT.

This rearrangement joins TRBV10-3 to TRBJ1-4, with 8 nucleotides matching TRBD1. The CDR3 consists of 12 residues. Unmatched junction bases numbered 6, after V lost 10 bases and J lost 8 bases. Germline assignment: CDR1 ENHRY and CDR2 SYGVKD. The CDR3: CATRTGLEKLFF. The CDR3 DNA reads TGTGCCACCCGGACAGGGTTGGAAAAACTGTTTTTT.